This TCR beta chain was observed in a study of CD8 T cells in Susac syndrome. Only one count was recorded for this clonotype. Random hexamers were used to reverse transcribe roughly 0.45 to 1 ug of RNA. TCRdb re-derived calls from the immunoSEQ multiplex PCR reads in MiXCR, one entry per CDR3 protein. The table includes roughly 400,000 distinct CDR3 sequences, approximately 85% detected once. Germline CDR1 is LGHDT and CDR2 is YNNKEL (reference sequence). V was trimmed by 6 bases and J by 0 bases, leaving 13 bases between them. The CDR3 extends over 15 amino acids. This chain joins TRBV3-1 and TRBJ2-3; perhaps TRBD2 as D (5 bases). Sequencing was carried out using CD8+ T cells from PBMCs. The clonotype comes from a human donor with multiple sclerosis. CDR3 in DNA: TGTGCCAGCAGTCAGGAGGCGTCTAGCACAGATACGCAGTATTTT. It codes for CASSQEASSTDTQYF.